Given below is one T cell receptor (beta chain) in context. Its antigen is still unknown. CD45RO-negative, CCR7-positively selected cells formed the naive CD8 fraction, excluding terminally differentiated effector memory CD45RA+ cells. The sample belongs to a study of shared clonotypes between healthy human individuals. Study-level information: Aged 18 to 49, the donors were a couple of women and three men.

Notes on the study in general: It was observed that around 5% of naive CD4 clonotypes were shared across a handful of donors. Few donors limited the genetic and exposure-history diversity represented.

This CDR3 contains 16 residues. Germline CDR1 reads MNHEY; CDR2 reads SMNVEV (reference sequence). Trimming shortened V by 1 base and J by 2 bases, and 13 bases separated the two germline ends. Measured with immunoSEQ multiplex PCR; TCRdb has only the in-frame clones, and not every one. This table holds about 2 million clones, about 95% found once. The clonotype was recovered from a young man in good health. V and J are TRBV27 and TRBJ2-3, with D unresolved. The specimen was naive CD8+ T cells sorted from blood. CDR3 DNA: TGTGCCAGCAGTTTATTAGCCGTTGAATTCACAGATACGCAGTATTTT. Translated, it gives CASSLLAVEFTDTQYF.